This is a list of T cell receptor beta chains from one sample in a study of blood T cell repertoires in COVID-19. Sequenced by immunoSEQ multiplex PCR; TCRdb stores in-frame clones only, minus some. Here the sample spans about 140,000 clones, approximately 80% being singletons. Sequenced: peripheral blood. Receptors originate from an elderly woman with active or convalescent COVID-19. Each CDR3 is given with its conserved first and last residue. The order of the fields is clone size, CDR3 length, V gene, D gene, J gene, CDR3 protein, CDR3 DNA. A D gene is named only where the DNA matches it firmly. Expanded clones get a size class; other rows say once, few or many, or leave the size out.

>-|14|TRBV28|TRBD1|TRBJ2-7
CASSQGQAPYEQYF
TGTGCCAGCAGTCAAGGACAGGCCCCCTACGAGCAGTACTTC
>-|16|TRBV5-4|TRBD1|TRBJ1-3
CASSPRQGSAGNTIYF
TGTGCCAGCAGCCCGAGACAGGGTAGCGCTGGAAACACCATATATTTT
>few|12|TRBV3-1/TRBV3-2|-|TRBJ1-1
CASSQALGEAFF
TGTGCCAGCAGCCAAGCTCTAGGTGAAGCTTTCTTT
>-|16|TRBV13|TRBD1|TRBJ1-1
CASSPGQTIMNTEAFF
TGTGCCAGCAGCCCGGGACAGACGATCATGAACACTGAAGCTTTCTTT
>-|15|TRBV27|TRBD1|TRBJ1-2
CASSLRDRGLEGYTF
TGTGCCAGCAGTTTGAGGGACAGGGGGCTGGAAGGCTACACCTTC
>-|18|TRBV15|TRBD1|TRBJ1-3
CATSGDLGQGKYGNTIYF
TGTGCCACCAGCGGAGACCTCGGACAGGGGAAATATGGAAACACCATATATTTT
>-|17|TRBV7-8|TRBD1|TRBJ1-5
CASSPNSGQGALGPQHF
TGTGCCAGCAGCCCAAACTCCGGACAGGGGGCCTTAGGGCCCCAGCATTTT
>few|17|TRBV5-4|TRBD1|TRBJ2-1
CASSNLDGTGLFNEQFF
TGTGCCAGCAGCAACCTTGACGGGACAGGGTTGTTCAATGAGCAGTTCTTC
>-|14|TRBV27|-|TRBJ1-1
CASSLFGGSTEAFF
TGTGCCAGCAGTTTATTCGGAGGGAGCACTGAAGCTTTCTTT
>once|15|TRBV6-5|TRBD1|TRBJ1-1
CASCGQGPVGTEAFF
TGTGCCAGCTGCGGACAGGGCCCAGTGGGCACTGAAGCTTTCTTT
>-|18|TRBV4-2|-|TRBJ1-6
CASSQDQPRVSITTPLHF
TGTGCCAGCAGCCAAGATCAGCCCAGGGTATCAATAACCACACCCCTCCACTTT
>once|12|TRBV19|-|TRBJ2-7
CASSTTRSEQYF
TGTGCCAGTAGTACGACTAGAAGTGAGCAGTACTTC
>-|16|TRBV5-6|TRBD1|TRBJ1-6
CASSFRGLSYNSPLHF
TGTGCCAGCAGCTTTAGGGGGCTCTCCTATAATTCACCCCTCCACTTT
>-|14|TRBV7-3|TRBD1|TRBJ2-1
CASKFQTGDNEQFF
TGTGCCAGCAAATTTCAGACAGGGGATAATGAGCAGTTCTTC
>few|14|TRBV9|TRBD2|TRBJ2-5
CASSIGLVQETQYF
TGTGCCAGCAGCATCGGACTAGTCCAAGAGACCCAGTACTTC
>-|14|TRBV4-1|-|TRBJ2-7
CADTGGRGGDEQYF
TGCGCCGACACTGGCGGAAGGGGCGGGGACGAGCAGTACTTC
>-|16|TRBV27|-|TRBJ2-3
CASSLLGTSTTDTQYF
TGTGCCAGCAGTTTATTGGGGACTTCAACCACAGATACGCAGTATTTT
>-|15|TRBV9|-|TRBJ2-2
CASSVEQVNTGELFF
TGTGCCAGCAGCGTGGAACAGGTTAACACCGGGGAGCTGTTTTTT
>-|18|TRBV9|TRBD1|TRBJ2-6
CASSPKTGGVSGANVLTF
TGTGCCAGCAGCCCTAAGACAGGGGGAGTCTCTGGGGCCAACGTCCTGACTTTC
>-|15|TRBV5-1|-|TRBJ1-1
CASSPVSRALTEAFF
TGCGCCAGCAGCCCCGTTTCCAGGGCACTCACTGAAGCTTTCTTT
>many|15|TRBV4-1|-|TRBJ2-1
CASSQERAPGSEQFF
TGCGCCAGCAGCCAAGAGCGGGCGCCGGGTTCGGAGCAGTTCTTC
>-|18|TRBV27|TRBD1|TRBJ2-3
CASSLSRSGQGNADTQYF
TGTGCCAGCAGTTTATCGAGATCGGGACAGGGGAACGCAGATACGCAGTATTTT
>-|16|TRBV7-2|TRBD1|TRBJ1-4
CASSLGQGSLNEKLFF
TGTGCCAGCAGCTTGGGACAGGGTTCCTTGAATGAAAAACTGTTTTTT
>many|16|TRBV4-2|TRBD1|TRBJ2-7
CASSQALGTGVYEQYF
TGTGCCAGCAGCCAGGCCCTCGGGACAGGGGTCTACGAGCAGTACTTC
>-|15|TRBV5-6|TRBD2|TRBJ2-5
CASSLLAGGKETQYF
TGTGCCAGCAGCTTACTAGCGGGGGGTAAAGAGACCCAGTACTTC
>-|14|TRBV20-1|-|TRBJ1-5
CSASPGAGNQPQHF
TGCAGTGCTAGTCCAGGGGCTGGGAATCAGCCCCAGCATTTT
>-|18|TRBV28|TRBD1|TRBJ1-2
CASSLSGLRDRDSYGYTF
TGTGCCAGCAGTTTATCAGGGTTACGGGACAGGGATTCCTATGGCTACACCTTC
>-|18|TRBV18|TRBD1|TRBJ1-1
CASSPLEDRGRMNTEAFF
TGTGCCAGCTCACCTCTAGAGGACAGGGGGCGAATGAACACTGAAGCTTTCTTT
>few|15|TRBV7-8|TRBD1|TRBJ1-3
CASSMTGGGGNTIYF
TGTGCCAGCAGCATGACAGGGGGCGGTGGAAACACCATATATTTT
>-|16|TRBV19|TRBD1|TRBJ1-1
CASSEPRGVKNTEAFF
TGTGCCAGTAGTGAACCCAGGGGGGTAAAGAACACTGAAGCTTTCTTT
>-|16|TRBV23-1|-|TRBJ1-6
CASSQLFAGMNSPLHF
TGCGCCAGCAGTCAATTATTCGCAGGGATGAATTCACCCCTCCACTTT
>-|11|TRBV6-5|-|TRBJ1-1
CASRSGIEAFF
TGTGCCAGCAGGTCAGGGATTGAAGCTTTCTTT
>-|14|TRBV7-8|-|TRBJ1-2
CASSRDRSNYGYTF
TGTGCCAGCAGCCGAGACAGGAGTAACTATGGCTACACCTTC
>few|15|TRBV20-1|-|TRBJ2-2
CSASMAGANTGELFF
TGCAGTGCTAGTATGGCGGGTGCAAACACCGGGGAGCTGTTTTTT
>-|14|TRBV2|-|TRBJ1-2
CASTASSVPYGYTF
TGTGCCAGCACCGCGAGTTCGGTCCCCTATGGCTACACCTTC
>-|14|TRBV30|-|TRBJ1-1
CAWSDPGRGTEAFF
TGTGCCTGGAGTGACCCGGGCAGAGGGACTGAAGCTTTCTTT
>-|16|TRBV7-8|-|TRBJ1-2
CASSSFLGAANYGYTF
TGTGCCAGCAGCTCCTTCCTGGGGGCTGCTAACTATGGCTACACCTTC
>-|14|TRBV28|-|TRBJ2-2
CASSLPVNTGELFF
TGTGCCAGCAGTTTGCCGGTAAACACCGGGGAGCTGTTTTTT
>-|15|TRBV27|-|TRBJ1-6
CASSPPRAYNSPLHF
TGTGCCAGCAGCCCCCCCAGGGCGTATAATTCACCCCTCCACTTT
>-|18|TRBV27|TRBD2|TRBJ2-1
CASSFPGLGGGSYNEQFF
TGTGCCAGCAGTTTCCCCGGCCTCGGCGGGGGCTCCTACAATGAGCAGTTCTTC
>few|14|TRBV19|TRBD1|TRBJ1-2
CASSMGQGPYGYTF
TGTGCCAGTAGTATGGGACAGGGGCCTTATGGCTACACCTTC
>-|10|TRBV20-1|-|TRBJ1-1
CSAANIEAFF
TGCAGTGCTGCGAATATTGAAGCTTTCTTT
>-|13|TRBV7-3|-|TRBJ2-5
CASSLSSQETQYF
TGTGCCAGCAGCTTATCCTCTCAAGAGACCCAGTACTTC
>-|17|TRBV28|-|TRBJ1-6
CASSLFPPDSYNSPLHF
TGTGCCAGCAGTTTATTTCCCCCGGACAGCTATAATTCACCCCTCCACTTT
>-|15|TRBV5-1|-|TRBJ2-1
CASSLWSREAPEQFF
TGCGCCAGCAGCTTGTGGTCCAGGGAGGCCCCTGAGCAGTTCTTC
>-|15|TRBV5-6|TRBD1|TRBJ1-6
CASSRGQVGSSPLHF
TGTGCCAGCAGCAGAGGACAGGTCGGTTCTTCACCCCTCCACTTT
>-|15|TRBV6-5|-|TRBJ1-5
CASTPQGGGNQPQHF
TGTGCCAGCACCCCCCAGGGTGGGGGCAATCAGCCCCAGCATTTT
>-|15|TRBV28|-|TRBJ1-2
CASSLRSGWDYGYTF
TGTGCCAGCAGTTTAAGGTCAGGGTGGGACTATGGCTACACCTTC
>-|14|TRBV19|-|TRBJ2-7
CASSGQTNPYEQYF
TGTGCCAGTAGTGGCCAGACAAACCCCTACGAGCAGTACTTC
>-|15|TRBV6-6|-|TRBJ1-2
CASSYGGSNPYGYTF
TGTGCCAGCAGTTATGGGGGCTCAAACCCCTACGGCTACACCTTC
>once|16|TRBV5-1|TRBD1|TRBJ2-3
CASSFSTGYRTDTQYF
TGCGCCAGCAGCTTCTCGACAGGGTACCGAACAGATACGCAGTATTTT
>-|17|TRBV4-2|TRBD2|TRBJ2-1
CASSQGLRLASYNEQFF
TGTGCCAGCAGCCAAGGACTGAGACTAGCTTCCTACAATGAGCAGTTCTTC
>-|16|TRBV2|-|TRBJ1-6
CASITGTSPYNSPLHF
TGTGCCAGCATCACCGGGACATCCCCCTATAATTCACCCCTCCACTTT